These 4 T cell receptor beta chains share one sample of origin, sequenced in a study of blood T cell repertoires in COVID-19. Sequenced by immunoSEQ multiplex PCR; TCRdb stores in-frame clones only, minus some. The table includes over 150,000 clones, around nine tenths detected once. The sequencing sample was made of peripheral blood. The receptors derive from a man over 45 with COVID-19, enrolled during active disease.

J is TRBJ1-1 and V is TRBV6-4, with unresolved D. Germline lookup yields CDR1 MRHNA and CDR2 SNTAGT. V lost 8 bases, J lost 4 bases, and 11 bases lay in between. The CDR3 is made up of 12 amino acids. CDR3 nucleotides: TGTGCCAGCCGGGATGTAGGCACTGAAGCTTTCTTT. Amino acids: CASRDVGTEAFF.

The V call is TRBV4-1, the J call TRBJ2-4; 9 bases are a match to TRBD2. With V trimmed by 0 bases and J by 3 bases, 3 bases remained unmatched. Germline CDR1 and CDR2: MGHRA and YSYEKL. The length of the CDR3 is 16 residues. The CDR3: CASSQEGSGSKNIQYF. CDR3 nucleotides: TGCGCCAGCAGCCAAGAAGGTAGCGGGAGCAAAAACATTCAGTACTTC.

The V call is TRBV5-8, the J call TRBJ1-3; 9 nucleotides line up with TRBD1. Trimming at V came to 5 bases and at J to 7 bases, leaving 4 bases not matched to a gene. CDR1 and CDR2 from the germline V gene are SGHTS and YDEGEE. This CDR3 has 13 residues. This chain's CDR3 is CASSYDRGNTIYF. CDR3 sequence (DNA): TGTGCCAGCAGTTACGACAGGGGGAACACCATATATTTT.

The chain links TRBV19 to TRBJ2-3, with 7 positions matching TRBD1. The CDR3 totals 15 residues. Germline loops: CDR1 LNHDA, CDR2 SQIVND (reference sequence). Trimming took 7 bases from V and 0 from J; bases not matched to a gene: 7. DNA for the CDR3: TGTGCCAGTACCGGGACAGCCTCAAGCACAGATACGCAGTATTTT. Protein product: CASTGTASSTDTQYF.